The sequence of this TCR beta chain was determined in a study of T-cell memory formation after mild COVID-19 (dated by TCRdb to the early 2020s). Describing the broader study: Most TCR sequence clusters were specific to one of the two donors. Longitudinal TCRalpha and TCRbeta repertoire sequencing tracked T-cell clones expanding and contracting after mild COVID-19 in a couple of donors. Two young, previously healthy adult volunteers made up the cohort, one male and one female. Beyond this particular receptor, the publication reports: Contracting CD4+ clones were found mainly in CM and EM memory subsets, while CD8+ clones were enriched in EMRA. SARS-CoV-2 specificity of the second-wave clones peaking on day 37 was not confirmed. Some responding clones were detected in pre-infection memory, suggesting pre-existing cross-reactive memory T cells joined the SARS-CoV-2 response. Only two mild cases were covered by the study, and larger cohorts that include severe cases with pre-infection samples were considered necessary. From day 15 to 85, contracting clones showed balanced CD4/CD8 phenotypes, whereas a second wave of clones that expanded from day 15 to 37 leaned towards CD4+.

The sequencer listed for this sample is Illumina NovaSeq 6000. cDNA libraries for TCRalpha and TCRbeta were prepared by 5'RACE using constant-segment primers, with sample barcodes and unique molecular identifiers added. Trizol reagent was used to extract RNA from every sample. Amplification of the libraries took two PCR steps, and the second step added a second sample barcode plus Illumina TruSeq adapters. Sequencing of the libraries was done on an Illumina NovaSeq, producing 2 x 150 bp paired-end reads. Per the original workflow: With migec v1.2.7, reads were demultiplexed and then collapsed into UMI-guided consensus sequences. Using mixcr v2.1.11, UMI consensuses were aligned to TRA and TRB V and J templates and then assembled into clonotypes. Clonotypes were classified as expanded or contracted when called significant by both edgeR and NoisET, with noise models trained on biological replicates. For edgeR calls, a false discovery rate-adjusted p below 0.01 and a log2 fold-change threshold of 1 were applied. PCA with hierarchical clustering of max-normalized trajectories of the 1000 most abundant clonotypes was used as exploratory dynamics analysis. Separately sequenced CD4+ and CD8+ repertoires were used to assign a CD4 or CD8 phenotype to each responding clone. TCRdb reworked the public reads: Q25 trimming with fastp, MiXCR clone assembly, productive beta chains retained. Each record represents a unique CDR3 protein, reported with the most common genes and DNA among its rows. TCRdb assigned the V and J calls; the authors' analysis was not used. Here the sample has approximately 440,000 distinct CDR3 sequences; 15% to 20% occur a single time. Of the sample, around 8.4% falls within the top ten clones.

On this clonotype itself: Its antigen target is currently unknown. No much larger clone exists at a distance of one base, and base qualities are not known.

Ficoll-Paque density gradient centrifugation was used to isolate PBMCs. The CDR3, from cysteine to phenylalanine, totals 14 residues. Kept here is only the CDR3 DNA, which spans 42 bases and is read in frame from base 1. The germline V gene encodes CDR1 MNHNS and CDR2 SASEGT. V drops 0 bases and J drops 4 bases, leaving 9 bases in between. The chain couples TRBV6-1 to TRBJ2-5; no D segment can be confidently identified. The sequence was collected from an adult woman who had mild COVID-19 (a few samples of this study predate the infection). The sample titles of this study are shuffled in the database, so cell type and time point are left out; the donor was told from shared clones. The source material was PBMCs or a T cell subset sorted from them (not recorded which). CDR3 protein: CASSEAPAVETQYF. The sequenced DNA is TGTGCCAGCAGTGAAGCGCCTGCAGTAGAGACCCAGTACTTC.